The clone carrying this T cell receptor beta chain was detected only a few times. The antigen is unknown. TCRdb ran MiXCR on the 5' RACE reads and lists one entry per CDR3 protein. The data contain 150,000 to 200,000 distinct CDR3 sequences, around 7.2% of them singletons. These data originate in a study of T cells after yellow fever vaccination. Across the whole study: SMART-Seq v4 Ultra Low Input prepared libraries from low-cell fractions. Notes on the study in general: Across the CD4 and CD8 compartments, a small share of clonotypes was present in both.

This CDR3 contains 14 residues. Germline V lookup: CDR1 LGHDT, CDR2 YNNKEL (reference sequence). V lost 4 bases and J lost 5; bases outside the gene matches: 5. The specimen comprised CD4+ T cells sorted from PBMCs, sampled more than 4 days after the first yellow fever vaccination. This TCR came from a man aged 18-30 years who received the YFV17D yellow fever vaccine. This rearrangement joins TRBV3-1 to TRBJ2-5, with 9 bases that match TRBD2. CDR3 DNA: TGTGCCAGCAGCCTTTTAGCGGGGGTGGAGACCCAGTACTTC. Its protein is CASSLLAGVETQYF.